This T cell receptor beta chain was captured in a study of blood T cell repertoires in COVID-19. In the study overall: Researchers got acute and convalescent COVID-19 samples from the United States, Italy and Spain. PBMCs, B-cell-depleted T cells, or T cells were the source of the cDNA or gDNA that made up the material.

V dropped 5 bases and J dropped 4 bases, with 14 bases sitting between them. The CDR3 consists of 15 residues. Germline V gene data show CDR1 as SNHLY and CDR2 as FYNNEI. As originally analysed: Estimated nucleated cell counts came from reference gene primer amplification. Only in-frame clones appear in the TCRdb table, and some are missing; sequencing was by immunoSEQ multiplex PCR. The V and J calls and the clone size are those of that table, but D and trimming were determined from the DNA. The sample records 100,000 to 130,000 clones, about 93% being singletons. The sequencing input was peripheral blood. This sequence originates from a woman aged 25 to 45 with acute or convalescent COVID-19. V gene TRBV2 combines with J gene TRBJ2-2, with a weak D call TRBD1 (5 bases). The CDR3 DNA reads as TGTGCCAGCAGTCAAACCGACAGCGTCACCGGGGAGCTGTTTTTT. This gives the protein CASSQTDSVTGELFF.